What follows are 12 T cell receptor beta chains derived from one specimen sequenced in a study of OX40 agonist ivuxolimab in advanced cancers. Libraries were prepared by immunoSEQ multiplex PCR; TCRdb keeps only in-frame clonotypes and omits some of them. The sample contains some 76,000 clones, approximately 84% of which appear only once. The sample was CD4+ or CD8+ T cells sorted from blood, taken in a trial of the OX40 agonist ivuxolimab. These TCRs come from an adult with an advanced solid tumor such as melanoma, head and neck, liver or kidney cancer.

This clone was recorded only once. The rearrangement links TRBV7-2 to TRBJ2-3; no clear D gene. CDR3 size: 13 residues. Looked up from germline, CDR1 is SGHTA and CDR2 is FQGNSA. V dropped 2 bases and J dropped 8 bases, with 11 bases sitting between them. Here the CDR3 reads CASSLRPPGTQYF. For the CDR3, the DNA is TGTGCCAGCAGCTTAAGACCTCCAGGTACGCAGTATTTT.

The chain has TRBV2 and TRBJ2-7, with a tentative D call TRBD2 (6 bases). With 6 bases removed from V and 0 bases from J, the gap between germline ends came to 12 bases. This CDR3 is built from 14 residues. CDR1 and CDR2 (germline): SNHLY, FYNNEI. CDR3 bases: TGTGCCAGCAGGGAGGGACGGCTCTCCTACGAGCAGTACTTC. Its translation is CASREGRLSYEQYF.

This clone was seen more than once but under ten times. The chain carries TRBV5-8 and TRBJ2-6, with D perhaps TRBD1 (6 bases). From germline, CDR1 is SGHTS and CDR2 YDEGEE. This CDR3 is 15 amino acids long. Trimming took 4 bases from V and 2 from J, leaving 10 bases between them. Written as DNA, the CDR3 is TGTGCCAGCAGCGTACAGGGAGCTGGGGCCAACGTCCTGACTTTC. Residues: CASSVQGAGANVLTF. The full variable domain, rest sourced from reference TRBV5-8 and TRBJ2-6, is EAGVTQSPTHLIKTRGQQATLRCSPISGHTSVYWYQQALGLGLQFLLWYDEGEERNRGNFPPRFSGRQFPNYSSELNVNALELEDSALYLCASSVQGAGANVLTFGAGSRLTVL.

The chain uses TRBV11-3 and TRBJ1-1, with 7 bases aligning to TRBD1. This CDR3 contains 15 residues. V gave up 8 bases and J gave up 0 bases; unmatched junction bases: 9. Germline lookup yields CDR1 SGHNT and CDR2 YENEEA. The CDR3 is CASRRGQFMNTEAFF. CDR3 bases: TGTGCCAGCCGCAGGGGACAGTTCATGAACACTGAAGCTTTCTTT.

The V and J genes are TRBV7-6 and TRBJ2-1; 14 bases align to TRBD2. Germline assignment: CDR1 SGHVS and CDR2 FNYEAQ. Trimming at V came to 3 bases and at J to 1 base, leaving 8 bases not matched to a gene. This CDR3 region has 19 residues. Here the CDR3 reads CASSFAGLAGDPSYNEQFF. In nucleotides, the CDR3 is TGTGCCAGCAGCTTTGCGGGACTAGCGGGGGACCCATCCTACAATGAGCAGTTCTTC.

This chain uses TRBV5-6 with TRBJ1-2; D is perhaps TRBD1 (5 bases). Trimming removed 0 bases at V and 2 bases at J, with 11 bases between. This CDR3 has 15 residues. The germline V gene has CDR1 SGHDT and CDR2 YYEEEE. The CDR3 loop is CASSLVGEGNYGYTF. DNA for the CDR3: TGTGCCAGCAGCTTGGTAGGAGAGGGGAACTATGGCTACACCTTC.

This clone has a single count. The rearrangement joins TRBV25-1 to TRBJ2-1; D is perhaps TRBD2 (7 bases). CDR1 is MGHDK and CDR2 is SYGVNS in the germline V gene. V was pared by 4 bases and J by 0 bases, with 13 bases between. This CDR3 region has 16 residues. CDR3 amino acids: CASSGWGGSSYNEQFF. The CDR3 DNA reads TGTGCCAGCAGTGGATGGGGGGGCAGCTCCTACAATGAGCAGTTCTTC. Drawing the rest from reference TRBV25-1 and TRBJ2-1, the complete variable domain is EADIYQTPRYLVIGTGKKITLECSQTMGHDKMYWYQQDPGMELHLIHYSYGVNSTEKGDLSSESTVSRIRTEHFPLTLESARPSHTSQYLCASSGWGGSSYNEQFFGPGTRLTVL.

The chain uses TRBV9 and TRBJ2-7, with a tentative D call TRBD2 (5 bases). Germline-derived CDR1 and CDR2 are SGDLS and YYNGEE. V was pared by 3 bases and J by 6 bases, with 16 bases between. CDR3 length: 14 amino acids. The CDR3 sequence: CASSAGLGGTEQYF. CDR3 DNA: TGTGCCAGCAGCGCAGGACTGGGCGGAACCGAGCAGTACTTC.

The CDR3, as DNA: TGCGCCAGCAGCCCGGGTCCGGTTCAAGAGACCCAGTACTTC. Protein product: CASSPGPVQETQYF. The gene calls are TRBV5-1 and TRBJ2-5; no clear D gene. The germline V and J ends were trimmed by 4 bases and 2 bases, with 12 bases remaining between them. CDR1 and CDR2 from the germline V gene are SGHRS and YFSETQ. The CDR3 sequence is 14 residues long.

This clone came up a few times. J is TRBJ1-6 and V is TRBV19; D gene ambiguous. This CDR3 has 14 amino acids. Trimming left V 2 bases short and J 7 bases short, with 9 bases between. The germline V gene encodes CDR1 LNHDA and CDR2 SQIVND (reference sequence). In nucleotides, the CDR3 is TGTGCCAGTAGTATAAACGAAGGGAATTCACCCCTCCACTTT. Amino acids: CASSINEGNSPLHF.

The chain is built from TRBV10-3 and TRBJ2-7; TRBD2 might be the D (6 bases). The CDR3 sequence is 15 residues long. The V end lost 6 bases, the J end lost 0 bases, and 15 bases lay between the germline ends. The V gene's germline CDR1 is ENHRY and CDR2 SYGVKD. The CDR3 DNA reads as TGTGCCATCAGACCCGGGACTGCAAGCTCCTACGAGCAGTACTTC. The encoded protein is CAIRPGTASSYEQYF.

This clone was seen only a few times. Different DNA sequences within this sample yield the same CDR3. This chain joins TRBV30 and TRBJ1-6; D remains ambiguous. The CDR3 runs 15 residues. V dropped 3 bases and J dropped 8 bases, with 17 bases sitting between them. From germline, CDR1 is GTSNPN and CDR2 SVGIG (reference sequence). The CDR3 loop reads CAWRGPPLDDSPLHF. In DNA, the CDR3 is TGTGCCTGGAGAGGGCCCCCCCTAGACGATTCACCCCTCCACTTT.